This note documents a single TCR beta chain sequence. Its antigen is not known. Noted time point: week 35, safety follow-up. In the vaccine, a single dose held 300 ug of the mutant IDH1 20-mer peptide, along with topical imiquimod. Patients underwent eight vaccinations, which took place in weeks 1, 3, 5, 7, 11, 15, 19 and 23. New WHO grade 3 or 4 IDH1-mutant, ATRX-lost astrocytomas were present in all donors. This sample is drawn from a study of a mutant IDH1 vaccine in newly diagnosed glioma. The wider study: Initiation of the vaccine course occurred 4-6 weeks after radiotherapy alone, or alongside temozolomide cycles. Before enrollment, the patients had been treated with radiotherapy alone, temozolomide alone, or both together. Most of them had received both.

Sequencing used immunoSEQ multiplex PCR; TCRdb keeps in-frame clones, though not all of them. The sample carries tens of thousands of clones, more than 75% recorded once. V gave up 5 bases and J gave up 0 bases; unmatched junction bases: 14. The CDR3 extends over 19 amino acids. The germline gives CDR1 LNHDA, CDR2 SQIVND (reference sequence). Sequenced here: PBMCs, sampled from a glioma patient whose treatment included an IDH1 peptide vaccine. The chain has TRBV19 and TRBJ1-5; the match to TRBD1 covers 9 bases. This clonotype originated in a middle-aged man with glioma. DNA of the CDR3: TGTGCCAGTAGTCCCCGGGAGGACAGGGGTTATTCTAGCAATCAGCCCCAGCATTTT. Translating gives CASSPREDRGYSSNQPQHF.